This record covers a single TCR beta chain. The method was immunoSEQ multiplex PCR; TCRdb's version includes in-frame clones alone and lacks a portion of them. The table lists about 75,000 clones, about 88% of them singletons. This entry comes from a study of blood T cell repertoires in COVID-19. The receptor was isolated from a human donor in a cohort sampled during active COVID-19. Sample: peripheral blood.

CDR3 nucleotide sequence: TGCGCCAGCAGCCACCTGACACTGAACACTGAAGCTTTCTTT. This sequence encodes CASSHLTLNTEAFF. The chain uses TRBV4-1 and TRBJ1-1; D call uncertain. With 3 bases removed from V and 0 bases from J, the gap between germline ends came to 8 bases. CDR3 length: 14 residues. Looked up from germline, CDR1 is MGHRA and CDR2 is YSYEKL.